The following is a T cell receptor beta chain sequence with its context. Its specificity is not known. The source material, RNA transcripts, was used to amplify TCR beta CDR3 regions. HTBI primers were the set used in a first-round RT-PCR of the TCR CDR3. Via MiXCR, TCRdb re-called the multiplex PCR reads, giving one row per CDR3 protein. The data hold roughly 350,000 distinct CDR3 sequences, with approximately 15% observed a single time. Germline CDR1 SQVTM, CDR2 ANQGSEA. The V gene lost 5 bases and the J gene lost 3 bases, with 12 bases spanning the gap. The CDR3 is 13 residues long. This sample was taken from a study of T cells in Graves' hyperthyroidism and ophthalmopathy. Study summary: Sampling of peripheral blood happened at initial diagnosis, prior to any treatment. The study's findings and limits: A model built on 13 V-J features separated ophthalmopathy from stable hyperthyroidism.

Patients with uncontrolled infections, other autoimmune diseases, pregnancy or lactation were excluded. This rearrangement joins TRBV29-1 to TRBJ2-3; TRBD1 might be the D (6 bases). The specimen sequenced was blood. This receptor was taken from a woman in her 30s with Graves' hyperthyroidism. In nucleotides, the CDR3 is TGCAGCGTTAGGCAGGGGATGACAGATACGCAGTATTTT. This sequence encodes CSVRQGMTDTQYF.